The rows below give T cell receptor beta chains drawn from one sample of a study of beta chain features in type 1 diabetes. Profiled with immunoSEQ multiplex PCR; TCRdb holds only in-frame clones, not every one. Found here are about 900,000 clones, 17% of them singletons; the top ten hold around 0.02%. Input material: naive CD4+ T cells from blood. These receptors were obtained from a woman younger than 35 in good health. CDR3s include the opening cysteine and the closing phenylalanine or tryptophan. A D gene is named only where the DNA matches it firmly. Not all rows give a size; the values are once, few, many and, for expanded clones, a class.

TGTGCCAGCAGCCCGGGACAGGGACCCTCCGCAACGCAGTATTTT CASSPGQGPSATQYF TRBD1 TRBJ2-3 NA TRBV7-8
TGTGCCAGCAGCCAGAAGCGGGAGCGCACAGATACGCAGTATTTT CASSQKRERTDTQYF TRBD2 TRBJ2-3 few TRBV14
TGCAGTGCTAGCAGCACAGATACGCAGTATTTT CSASSTDTQYF NA TRBJ2-3 NA TRBV20-1
TGTGCCAGCAGGAGGATCAGGCCCCCCCCTGAAGCTTTCTTT CASRRIRPPPEAFF NA TRBJ1-1 few TRBV6-1
TGTGCCAGCAGCCCGACGGCGGGGCTAGCGGGAGGATACAATGAGCAGTTCTTC CASSPTAGLAGGYNEQFF TRBD2 TRBJ2-1 NA TRBV7-3
TGTGCCAGCAGTGTACGGCTTGAGGGCGATAAGTACTTC CASSVRLEGDKYF NA TRBJ2-7 NA TRBV2
TGTGCCAGCAGCCCACTAGCGGGAGGCACCGGGGAGCTGTTTTTT CASSPLAGGTGELFF TRBD2 TRBJ2-2 NA TRBV7-9
TGTGCCAGCGGGATCTCTGGAAACACCATATATTTT CASGISGNTIYF NA TRBJ1-3 many TRBV6-6
TGTGCCAGCAGCCGCCGAGAAAAGCGGGATTTCCACAATGAGCAGTTCTTC CASSRREKRDFHNEQFF TRBD2 TRBJ2-1 NA TRBV5-6
TGTGCCAGCAGTAGGTGGACAGGGGAAAGGGCCAACGTCCTGACTTTC CASSRWTGERANVLTF TRBD1 TRBJ2-6 NA TRBV27
TGTGCCAGCAGCTTAGTTTCGTTAAGCTCCTACGAGCAGTACTTC CASSLVSLSSYEQYF NA TRBJ2-7 few TRBV11-2
TGTGCCAGCGGGCTAGTCAAATACGAGCAGTACTTC CASGLVKYEQYF NA TRBJ2-7 NA TRBV7-9
TGTGCCAGCTCACCCCCTTCCGTCCGGGATACGCAGTATTTT CASSPPSVRDTQYF NA TRBJ2-3 NA TRBV18
TGCGCCAGCAGCCAGACCCGGACCCAGGCCTACGAGCAGTACTTC CASSQTRTQAYEQYF NA TRBJ2-7 NA TRBV4-3
TGTGCCAGCAGCGTTCGGTCTGGGGACTATGGCTACACCTTC CASSVRSGDYGYTF NA TRBJ1-2 NA TRBV9
TGTGCCAGCAGGATGCGGGAGAGCCCCGGGAATGAGCAGTTCTTC CASRMRESPGNEQFF TRBD2 TRBJ2-1 NA TRBV2
TGTGCCAGCAGCTTAGGGGACACCTACTCCTACGAGCAGTACTTC CASSLGDTYSYEQYF NA TRBJ2-7 NA TRBV7-8
TGTGCCAGCAGTTTACGAGGACCCCTGTACAATGAGCAGTTCTTC CASSLRGPLYNEQFF NA TRBJ2-1 few TRBV28
TGTGCCAGCAGCCCCACAGGGGGCGCGCCCAATGAGCAGTTCTTC CASSPTGGAPNEQFF TRBD1 TRBJ2-1 few TRBV28
TGTGCCACCAGTCGAAATAGGGGATTGGTTTACAATGAGCAGTTCTTC CATSRNRGLVYNEQFF NA TRBJ2-1 NA TRBV15
TGCGCCAGCAGCCAAGGGGGACTAGCGGGTCACAATGAGCAGTTCTTC CASSQGGLAGHNEQFF TRBD2 TRBJ2-1 NA TRBV4-1
TGTGCCAGCGGAACCGGGGGTCCGTTCTTC CASGTGGPFF NA TRBJ2-1 few TRBV6-6
TGTGCCAGCCGACGACGATACAGAGACAAAAACATTCAGTACTTC CASRRRYRDKNIQYF NA TRBJ2-4 few TRBV28
TGTGCCAGCAGTTCTTCCGGGACAGGGGCTCACGGCTACACCTTC CASSSSGTGAHGYTF TRBD1 TRBJ1-2 NA TRBV6-5
TGTGCCAGCAGCCAGACAGACTATGGCTACACCTTC CASSQTDYGYTF NA TRBJ1-2 NA TRBV5-4
TGTGCCAGCTCACCTCTCCAGGGGAACACAGATACGCAGTATTTT CASSPLQGNTDTQYF NA TRBJ2-3 few TRBV18
TGTGCCAGCAGCTTAGGAGGGGCCACCTACGAGCAGTACTTC CASSLGGATYEQYF NA TRBJ2-7 few TRBV7-2
TGTGCCATCAGTGGCACAGGGTGGTATACCGGGGAGCTGTTTTTT CAISGTGWYTGELFF NA TRBJ2-2 NA TRBV10-3
TGTGCCAGCAGCCAGGACGGAGGACGGACCCAGTACTTC CASSQDGGRTQYF NA TRBJ2-5 few TRBV14
TGTGCCAGCAGTGAATCGACAGGGGGACCCTATGGCTACACCTTC CASSESTGGPYGYTF TRBD1 TRBJ1-2 NA TRBV25-1
TGTGCCAGCAGTATGGGGCCGGTCGGCTCTGGAAACACCATATATTTT CASSMGPVGSGNTIYF NA TRBJ1-3 few TRBV6-6
TGCGCCAGCAGCCAAGCCCGTGGGGGGCGTCCGAACACCGGGGAGCTGTTTTTT CASSQARGGRPNTGELFF NA TRBJ2-2 NA TRBV4-3
TGTGCCAGCAGCCTGACAGGGGCTCAAGACAATGAGCAGTTCTTC CASSLTGAQDNEQFF TRBD1 TRBJ2-1 NA TRBV27
TGTGCCAGCAGTTTCCTCCTAAACACCGGGGAGCTGTTTTTT CASSFLLNTGELFF NA TRBJ2-2 few TRBV28
TGTGCCAGCAGCCCGCTGGGGGGTACGAGCTCCTACGAGCAGTACTTC CASSPLGGTSSYEQYF NA TRBJ2-7 few TRBV7-8
TGTGCCAGCAATCGGAGCAATCAGCCCCAGCATTTT CASNRSNQPQHF NA TRBJ1-5 NA TRBV6-1
TGTGCCAGTAGTACCGGGACTAGCGGCTACGAGCAGTACTTC CASSTGTSGYEQYF TRBD2 TRBJ2-7 few TRBV19
TGTGCCAGCTCCGGGACAGGGAGCCTTAATGAGCAGTTCTTC CASSGTGSLNEQFF TRBD1 TRBJ2-1 NA TRBV18
TGCGCCAGCAGCTCCGGACTAGCGGGAGGGCCGGAGACCCAGTACTTC CASSSGLAGGPETQYF TRBD2 TRBJ2-5 NA TRBV5-1
NA CASSVGPGLNTEAFF NA TRBJ1-1 NA TRBV9
TGTGCCAGCAGTTCACAGGGAGAACACTACGAGCAGTACTTC CASSSQGEHYEQYF NA TRBJ2-7 NA TRBV6-1
TGTGCCAGCTCACGGACGGGGAGCACAGATACGCAGTATTTT CASSRTGSTDTQYF NA TRBJ2-3 few TRBV18
TGTGCCAGCAGCTTAGTAGGAAGGGGGCGTGAGCAGTACTTC CASSLVGRGREQYF TRBD1 TRBJ2-7 NA TRBV7-9
TGTGCCAGCGCAATCGTCACTAGCCCGGCCAAAAACATTCAGTACTTC CASAIVTSPAKNIQYF NA TRBJ2-4 few TRBV7-8
TGTGCCAGCAGCGAACAGGGTAGAGGGTACACAGATACGCAGTATTTT CASSEQGRGYTDTQYF NA TRBJ2-3 NA TRBV21-1
TGTGCCAGCAGCTCTTACCATGAGCAGTTCTTC CASSSYHEQFF NA TRBJ2-1 NA TRBV27
TGTGCTAGTGGTCTCATTGGGGGTGCCAAAAACATTCAGTACTTC CASGLIGGAKNIQYF NA TRBJ2-4 NA TRBV12-5
TGTGCCAGCAACCAGGGGGGTTATCAGCCCCAGCATTTT CASNQGGYQPQHF TRBD1 TRBJ1-5 few TRBV28
TGTGCCATCACTAGCAGCTCCTACAATGAGCAGTTCTTC CAITSSSYNEQFF NA TRBJ2-1 few TRBV10-3
TGTGCCAGCAGCTTAGCGCAAGGACGCCATTACGAGCAGTACTTC CASSLAQGRHYEQYF NA TRBJ2-7 few TRBV7-2
TGTGCCAGCAGTTACTCGGTCGGGACACCCTTCCACGAGCAGTACTTC CASSYSVGTPFHEQYF NA TRBJ2-7 once TRBV6-5